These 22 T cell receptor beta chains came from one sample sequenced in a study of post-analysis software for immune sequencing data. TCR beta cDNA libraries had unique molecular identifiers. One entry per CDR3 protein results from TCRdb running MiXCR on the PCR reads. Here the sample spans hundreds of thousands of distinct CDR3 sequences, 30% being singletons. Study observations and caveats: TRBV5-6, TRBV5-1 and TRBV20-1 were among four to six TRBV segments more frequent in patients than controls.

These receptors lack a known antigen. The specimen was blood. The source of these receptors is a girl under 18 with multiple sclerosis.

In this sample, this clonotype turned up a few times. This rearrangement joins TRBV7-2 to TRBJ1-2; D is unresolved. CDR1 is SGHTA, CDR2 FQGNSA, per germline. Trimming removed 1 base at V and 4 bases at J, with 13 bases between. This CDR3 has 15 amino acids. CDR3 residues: CASSLERRAGYGYTF. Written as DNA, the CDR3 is TGTGCCAGCAGCTTAGAGAGGCGGGCGGGCTATGGCTACACCTTC.

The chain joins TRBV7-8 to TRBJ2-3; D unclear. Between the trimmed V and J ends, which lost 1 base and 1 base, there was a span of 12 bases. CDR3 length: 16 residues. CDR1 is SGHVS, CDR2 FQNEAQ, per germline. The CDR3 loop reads CASSLETGLGTDTQYF. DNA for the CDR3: TGTGCCAGCAGCTTAGAGACCGGGTTGGGCACAGATACGCAGTATTTT.

In nucleotides, the CDR3 is TGTGCCAGCAGTATGGGACGGATGAGGGAGACCCAGTACTTC. Its protein is CASSMGRMRETQYF. The V gene is TRBV27, the J gene TRBJ2-5; D possibly uses TRBD1 or TRBD2 (5 bases each). V dropped 5 bases and J dropped 5 bases, with 15 bases sitting between them. The CDR3 runs 14 residues. The germline V gene has CDR1 MNHEY and CDR2 SMNVEV (reference sequence).

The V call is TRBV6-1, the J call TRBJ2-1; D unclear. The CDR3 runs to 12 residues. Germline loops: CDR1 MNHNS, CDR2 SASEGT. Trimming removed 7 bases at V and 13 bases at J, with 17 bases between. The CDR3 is CASNYPTETQFF. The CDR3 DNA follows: TGTGCCAGCAATTATCCTACTGAGACCCAGTTCTTC.

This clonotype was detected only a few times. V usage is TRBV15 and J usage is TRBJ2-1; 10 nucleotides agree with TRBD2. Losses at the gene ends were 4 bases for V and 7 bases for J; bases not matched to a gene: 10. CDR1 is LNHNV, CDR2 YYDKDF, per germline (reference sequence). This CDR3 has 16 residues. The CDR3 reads CATSNVRASGRNEQFF. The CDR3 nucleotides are TGTGCCACCAGCAACGTCCGTGCTAGCGGGAGAAATGAGCAGTTCTTC.

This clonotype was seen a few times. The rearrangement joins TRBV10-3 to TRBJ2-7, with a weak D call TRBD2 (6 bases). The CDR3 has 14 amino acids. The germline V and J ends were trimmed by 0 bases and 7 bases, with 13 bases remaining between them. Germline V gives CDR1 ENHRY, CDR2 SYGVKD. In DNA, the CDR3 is TGTGCCATCAGTGAGTCGGGGGGACTGGGGGAGCAGTACTTC. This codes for CAISESGGLGEQYF.

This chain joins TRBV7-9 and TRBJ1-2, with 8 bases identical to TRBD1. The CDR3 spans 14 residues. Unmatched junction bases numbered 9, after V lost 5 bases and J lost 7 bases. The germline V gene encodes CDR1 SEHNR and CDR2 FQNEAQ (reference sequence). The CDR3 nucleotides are TGTGCCAGCAGCAACTTCGCGACAGGGGTTGGCTACACCTTC. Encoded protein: CASSNFATGVGYTF.

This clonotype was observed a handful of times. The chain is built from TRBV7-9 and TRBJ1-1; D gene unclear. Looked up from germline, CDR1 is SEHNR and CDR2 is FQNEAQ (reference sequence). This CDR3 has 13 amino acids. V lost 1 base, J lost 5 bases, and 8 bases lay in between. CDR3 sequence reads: CASSLVGQTEAFF. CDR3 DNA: TGTGCCAGCAGCTTAGTAGGGCAAACTGAAGCTTTCTTT.

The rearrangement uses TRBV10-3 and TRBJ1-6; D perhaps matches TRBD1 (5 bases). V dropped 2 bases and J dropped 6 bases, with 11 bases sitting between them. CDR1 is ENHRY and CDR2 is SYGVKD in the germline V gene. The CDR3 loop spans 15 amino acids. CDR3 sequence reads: CAISEEGQSNSPLHF. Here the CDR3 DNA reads TGTGCCATCAGTGAGGAGGGGCAGTCTAATTCACCCCTCCACTTT.

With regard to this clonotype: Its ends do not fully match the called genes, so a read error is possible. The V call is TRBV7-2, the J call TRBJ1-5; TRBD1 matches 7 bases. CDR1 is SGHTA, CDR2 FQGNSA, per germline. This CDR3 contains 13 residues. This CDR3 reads CVSSSQGNQPQHF. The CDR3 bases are TGTGTCAGCAGCTCACAGGGGAATCAGCCCCAGCATTTT.

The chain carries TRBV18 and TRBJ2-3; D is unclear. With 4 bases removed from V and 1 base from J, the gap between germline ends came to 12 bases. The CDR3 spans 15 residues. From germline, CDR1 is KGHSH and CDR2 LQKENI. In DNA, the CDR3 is TGTGCCAGCTCACTGGCCACCCGGCGCACAGATACGCAGTATTTT. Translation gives CASSLATRRTDTQYF. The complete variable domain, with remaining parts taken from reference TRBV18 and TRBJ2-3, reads NAGVMQNPRHLVRRRGQEARLRCSPMKGHSHVYWYRQLPEEGLKFMVYLQKENIIDESGMPKERFSAEFPKEGPSILRIQQVVRGDSAAYFCASSLATRRTDTQYFGPGTRLTVL.

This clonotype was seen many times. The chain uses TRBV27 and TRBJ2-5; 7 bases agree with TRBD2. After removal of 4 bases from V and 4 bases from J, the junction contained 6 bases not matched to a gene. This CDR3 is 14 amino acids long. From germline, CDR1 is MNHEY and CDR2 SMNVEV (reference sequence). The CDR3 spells CASSSAGRGETQYF. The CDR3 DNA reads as TGTGCCAGCAGTTCAGCGGGGAGAGGAGAGACCCAGTACTTC.

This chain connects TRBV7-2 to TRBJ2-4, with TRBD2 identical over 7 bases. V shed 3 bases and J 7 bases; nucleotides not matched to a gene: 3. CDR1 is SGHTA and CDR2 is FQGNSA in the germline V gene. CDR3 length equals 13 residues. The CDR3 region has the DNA TGTGCCAGCAGCTTGTTCGGGGGGAACATTCAGTACTTC. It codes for CASSLFGGNIQYF.

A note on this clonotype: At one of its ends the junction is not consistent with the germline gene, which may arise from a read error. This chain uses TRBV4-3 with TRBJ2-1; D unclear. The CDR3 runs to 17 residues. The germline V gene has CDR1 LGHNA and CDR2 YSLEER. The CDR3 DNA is TGCGCCAGCAACCAAGATCGCCCGTATAGCTCCTACAATGAGCAGTTCTTC. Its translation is CASNQDRPYSSYNEQFF.

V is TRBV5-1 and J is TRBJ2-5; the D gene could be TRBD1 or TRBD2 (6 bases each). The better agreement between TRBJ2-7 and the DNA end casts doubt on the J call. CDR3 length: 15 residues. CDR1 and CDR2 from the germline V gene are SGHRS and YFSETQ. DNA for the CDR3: TGCGCCAGCAGCTTGGCGGGGGCTCGGGGAAACGAGCAGTACTTC. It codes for CASSLAGARGNEQYF.

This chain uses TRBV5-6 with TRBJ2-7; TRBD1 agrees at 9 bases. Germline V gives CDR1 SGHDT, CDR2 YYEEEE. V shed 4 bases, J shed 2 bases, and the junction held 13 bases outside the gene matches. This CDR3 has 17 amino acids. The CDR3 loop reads CASSPGLGQGRPYEQYV. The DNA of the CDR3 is TGTGCCAGCAGCCCGGGATTGGGACAGGGTAGACCCTACGAGCAGTACGTC.

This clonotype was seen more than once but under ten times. The CDR3: CASYAGGPPYNEQFF. DNA for the CDR3: TGTGCCAGCTACGCCGGGGGACCGCCTTACAATGAGCAGTTCTTC. The chain employs TRBV6-1 and TRBJ2-1; possible D gene TRBD2, 6 bases. Germline V CDR1 and CDR2: MNHNS, SASEGT. V gave up 8 bases and J gave up 4 bases, with 18 bases separating them. The CDR3 contains 15 residues.

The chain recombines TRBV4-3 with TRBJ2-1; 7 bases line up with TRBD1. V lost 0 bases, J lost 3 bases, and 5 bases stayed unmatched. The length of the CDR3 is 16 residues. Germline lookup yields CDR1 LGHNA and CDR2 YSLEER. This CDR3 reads CASSQDRGGLYNEQFF. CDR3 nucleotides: TGCGCCAGCAGCCAAGATAGAGGGGGCCTCTACAATGAGCAGTTCTTC.

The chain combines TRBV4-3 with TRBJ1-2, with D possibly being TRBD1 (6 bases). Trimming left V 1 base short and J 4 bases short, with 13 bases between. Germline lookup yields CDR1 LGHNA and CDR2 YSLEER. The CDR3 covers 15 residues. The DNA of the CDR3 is TGCGCCAGCAGCCAAGGGGTCAGGGGATCCTATGGCTACACCTTC. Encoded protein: CASSQGVRGSYGYTF.

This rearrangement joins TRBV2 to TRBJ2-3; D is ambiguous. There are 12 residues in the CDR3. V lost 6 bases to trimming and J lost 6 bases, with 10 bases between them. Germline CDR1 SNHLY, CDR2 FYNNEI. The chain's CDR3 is CASRDPADTQYF. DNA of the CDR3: TGTGCCAGCAGGGACCCTGCGGATACGCAGTATTTT.

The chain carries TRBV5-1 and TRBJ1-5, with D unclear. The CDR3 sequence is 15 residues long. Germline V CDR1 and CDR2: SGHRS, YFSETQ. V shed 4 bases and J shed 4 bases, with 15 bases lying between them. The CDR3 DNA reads TGCGCCAGCAGCCCAGACGGCCTCATAAATCAGCCCCAGCATTTT. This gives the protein CASSPDGLINQPQHF.

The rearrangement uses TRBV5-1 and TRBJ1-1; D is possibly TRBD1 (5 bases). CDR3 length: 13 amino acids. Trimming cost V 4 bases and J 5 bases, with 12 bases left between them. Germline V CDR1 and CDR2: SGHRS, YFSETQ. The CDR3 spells CASSLTGFTEAFF. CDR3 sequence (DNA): TGCGCCAGCAGCCTCACAGGTTTTACTGAAGCTTTCTTT. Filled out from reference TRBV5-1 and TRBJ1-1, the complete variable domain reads KAGVTQTPRYLIKTRGQQVTLSCSPISGHRSVSWYQQTPGQGLQFLFEYFSETQRNKGNFPGRFSGRQFSNSRSEMNVSTLELGDSALYLCASSLTGFTEAFFGQGTRLTVV.